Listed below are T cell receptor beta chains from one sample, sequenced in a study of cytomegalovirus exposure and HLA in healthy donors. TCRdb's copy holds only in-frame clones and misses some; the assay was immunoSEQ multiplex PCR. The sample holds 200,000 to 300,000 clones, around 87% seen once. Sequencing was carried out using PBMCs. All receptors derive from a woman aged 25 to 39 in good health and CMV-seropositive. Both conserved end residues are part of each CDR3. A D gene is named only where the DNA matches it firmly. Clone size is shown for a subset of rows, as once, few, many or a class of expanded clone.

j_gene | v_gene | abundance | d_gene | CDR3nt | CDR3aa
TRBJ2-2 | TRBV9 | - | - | TGTGCCAGCAGCGTAGGAGTAGGGGGAACCACCCGGGAGCTGTTTTTT | CASSVGVGGTTRELFF
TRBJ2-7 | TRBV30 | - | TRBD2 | TGTGCCTGGAGTGTACGGGAACTAGCGGGGAACTCCTACGAGCAGTACTTC | CAWSVRELAGNSYEQYF
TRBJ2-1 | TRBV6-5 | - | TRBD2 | TGTGCCAGCAGTTACCCAGCGGGAGTTTCCTACAATGAGCAGTTCTTC | CASSYPAGVSYNEQFF
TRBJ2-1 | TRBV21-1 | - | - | TGTGCCAGCAGCAAAAAGGGTCGGGACAGGGGCTACAATGAGCAGTTCTTC | CASSKKGRDRGYNEQFF
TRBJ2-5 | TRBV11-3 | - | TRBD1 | TGTGCCAGCAGCGCGTCGGGACAGGGAGAGACCCAGTACTTC | CASSASGQGETQYF
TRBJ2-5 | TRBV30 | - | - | TGTGCCTGGAGTGCGGAAGAGACCCAGTACTTC | CAWSAEETQYF
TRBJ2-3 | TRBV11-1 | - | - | TGTGCCAGCAGCTTATCCGGGAGACTCACAGATACGCAGTATTTT | CASSLSGRLTDTQYF
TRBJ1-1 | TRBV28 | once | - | TGTGCCAGCACTGGAGGGTCTTTGGCTTTCTTT | CASTGGSLAFF
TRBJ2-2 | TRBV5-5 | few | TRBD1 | TGTGCCAGCAGCTCTAGGTTGATAGGGGGCTCGATTTACACCGGGGAGCTGTTTTTT | CASSSRLIGGSIYTGELFF
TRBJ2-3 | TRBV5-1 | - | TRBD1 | TGCGCCAGCAGCTTCACAGGGGGCACAGATACGCAGTATTTT | CASSFTGGTDTQYF
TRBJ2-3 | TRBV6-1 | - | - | TGTGCCAGCAGTGATCGTGACTCCACAGATACGCAGTATTTT | CASSDRDSTDTQYF
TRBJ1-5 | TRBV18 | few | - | TGTGCCAGCTCACCCCAGGGTGGCAATCAGCCCCAGCATTTT | CASSPQGGNQPQHF
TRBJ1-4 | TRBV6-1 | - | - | TGTGCCAGCAGTGGCCCTGGCGGCCTTACGGCTGATGAAAAACTGTTTTTT | CASSGPGGLTADEKLFF
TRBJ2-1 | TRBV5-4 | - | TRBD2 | TGTGCCAGCAGCGCTGGGACTAGCGGGAGAGACGCTGAGCAGTTCTTC | CASSAGTSGRDAEQFF
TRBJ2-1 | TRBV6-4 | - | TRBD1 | TGTGCCAGCAGTGTGGGACAGGGTCCCTACAATGAGCAGTTCTTC | CASSVGQGPYNEQFF
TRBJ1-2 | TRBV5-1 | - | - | TGCGCCAGCAGCTTGGGACTCAACTATGGCTACACCTTC | CASSLGLNYGYTF
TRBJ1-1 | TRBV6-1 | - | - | TGTGCCAGCAGTGAAGGGACACCCACTTTCTTT | CASSEGTPTFF
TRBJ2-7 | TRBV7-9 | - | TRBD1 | TGTGCCAGCAGCTTTAGACAGGGGAACGAGCAGTACTTC | CASSFRQGNEQYF
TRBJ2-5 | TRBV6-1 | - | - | TGTGCCAGCAGTGAAAATTTTATGGAGATGGAGACCCAGTACTTC | CASSENFMEMETQYF
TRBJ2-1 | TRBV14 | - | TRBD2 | TGTGCCAGCAGCCGAACTAGCGGGAGGGTCTACAATGAGCAGTTCTTC | CASSRTSGRVYNEQFF
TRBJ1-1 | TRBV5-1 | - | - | TGCGCCAGCAGCTTGGCCCGGGGGAACACTGAAGCTTTCTTT | CASSLARGNTEAFF
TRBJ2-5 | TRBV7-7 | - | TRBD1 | TGTGCTAGCAGTCGCCGACAGGGAGAAGAGACCCAGTACTTC | CASSRRQGEETQYF
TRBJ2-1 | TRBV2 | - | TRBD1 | TGTGTCAGAACGGGACAGGGTAACAATGAGCAGTTCTTC | CVRTGQGNNEQFF
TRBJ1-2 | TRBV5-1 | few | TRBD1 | TGCGCCAGCAGCTTGGCTCAGGGGGAAGGCTACACCTTC | CASSLAQGEGYTF
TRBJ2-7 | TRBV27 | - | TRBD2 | TGTGCCAGCAGTTTCCTCCGCGGGATAGCGGGAGACTCCTACGAGCAGTACTTC | CASSFLRGIAGDSYEQYF
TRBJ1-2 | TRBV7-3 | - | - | TGTGCCAGCAGCTTACGACGGGGGGGATCGGATGGCTACACCTTC | CASSLRRGGSDGYTF
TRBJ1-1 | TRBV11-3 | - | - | TGTGCCAGCAGCCCCCGGGGGGAGACCTTACCTAAGAACACTGAAGCTTTCTTT | CASSPRGETLPKNTEAFF
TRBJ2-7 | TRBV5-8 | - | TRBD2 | TGTGCCAGCAGCTGGGTCTTTTGGACTAGTGGGTACTACGAGCAGTACTTC | CASSWVFWTSGYYEQYF
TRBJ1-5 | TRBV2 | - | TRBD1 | TGTGCCAGCAGCGAACAGGGGCTCGATCAGCCCCAGCATTTT | CASSEQGLDQPQHF
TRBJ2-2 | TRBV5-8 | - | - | TGTGCCAGCAGCCGTAAGACAACCGCGAACACCGGGGAGCTGTTTTTT | CASSRKTTANTGELFF
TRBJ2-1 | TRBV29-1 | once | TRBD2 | TGCAGCGCTGTAGCGGGAGGGAGGCCCTACAATGAGCAGTTCTTC | CSAVAGGRPYNEQFF
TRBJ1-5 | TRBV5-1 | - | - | TGCGCCAGCAGCCCCCAAGGCACAGGGTACAATCAGCCCCAGCATTTT | CASSPQGTGYNQPQHF
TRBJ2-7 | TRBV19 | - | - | TGTGCCAGTAGTATAAAAGCTAACTACGAGCAGTACTTC | CASSIKANYEQYF
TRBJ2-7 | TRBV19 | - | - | TGTGCCAGTAGTACGCGGGCCCTCGATCGCTACGAGCAGTACTTC | CASSTRALDRYEQYF
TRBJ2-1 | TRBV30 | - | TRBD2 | TGTGCCTGGAGCCGGACTAGCGGGAGTAATGAGCAGTTCTTC | CAWSRTSGSNEQFF
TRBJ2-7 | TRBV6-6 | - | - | TGTGCCAGCAGTTACGAGGCCTACTCCTACGAGCAGTACTTC | CASSYEAYSYEQYF
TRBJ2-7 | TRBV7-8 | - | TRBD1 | TGTGCCAGCAGGCCGGGACAGGGCTACGAGCAGTACTTC | CASRPGQGYEQYF
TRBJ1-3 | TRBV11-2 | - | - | TGTGCCAGCAACCCGGACACCTCTGGAAACACCATATATTTT | CASNPDTSGNTIYF
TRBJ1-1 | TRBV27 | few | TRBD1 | TGTGCCAGCAGTTACAGGGGGCTACTAGACACTGAAGCTTTCTTT | CASSYRGLLDTEAFF
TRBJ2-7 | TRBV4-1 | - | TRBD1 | TGCGCCAGCCAGACGGAGACAGGGATTAGCTACGAGCAGTACTTC | CASQTETGISYEQYF
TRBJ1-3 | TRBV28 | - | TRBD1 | TGTGCCAGCAGTCAGACAGGGGTGAGCTCTGGAAACACCATATATTTT | CASSQTGVSSGNTIYF
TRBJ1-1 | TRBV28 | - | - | TGTGCCAGCTCTATTTACACTGAAGCTTTCTTT | CASSIYTEAFF
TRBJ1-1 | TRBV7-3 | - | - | TGTGCCAGCAGCTTGGACAGCTACACGAACACTGAAGCTTTCTTT | CASSLDSYTNTEAFF